These T cell receptor beta chains were read from a single sample in a study of technical replicates of blood from several donors. Clones were read by immunoSEQ multiplex PCR, and TCRdb kept only the in-frame ones, dropping some. The sample gives just over 70,000 clones, just under 95% of which show up once; 0.3% to 0.45% is in the top ten. The sequenced sample was T cells isolated from PBMCs. Every receptor here comes from a human donor in good health. Both conserved end residues are trimmed from each CDR3. Part of the rows lack a size; the others show once, few, many or a class for expanded clones.

V	size	J	CDR3
TRBV29-1	-	TRBJ2-1	SVGGTSAREQF
TRBV10-3	-	TRBJ2-2	AISVGGNTGELF
TRBV7-2	-	TRBJ1-1	ASSLEAGDAEAF
TRBV11-2	-	TRBJ1-2	ASSLQGALGYT
TRBV18	-	TRBJ2-7	ASSPASGYEQY
TRBV14	-	TRBJ1-3	ASSRFRGYGNTIY
TRBV11-2	-	TRBJ2-3	ASSPHRGGRGDTQY
TRBV28	-	TRBJ2-2	ASSLETGVPGELF
TRBV27	-	TRBJ1-1	ASSSLQGTEAF
TRBV5-1	-	TRBJ2-1	ASRPREKYNEQF
TRBV25-1	once	TRBJ1-4	ASSEGLGGVFNEKLF
TRBV7-2	-	TRBJ1-2	ASSLAAGERGYT
TRBV25-1	-	TRBJ1-1	ASKRPGNTEAF
TRBV5-1	-	TRBJ2-7	ASSLSLGGVGDEQY
TRBV6-1	-	TRBJ1-2	ASSRDRDRGYGYT
TRBV30	-	TRBJ1-2	AWSAWALQGYT
TRBV5-5	-	TRBJ1-2	ASSLGQGRGYT
TRBV5-6	-	TRBJ2-2	ASSYLSSFAGELF
TRBV4-2	-	TRBJ2-1	ASSPSSGDYNEQF
TRBV7-9	-	TRBJ2-1	ASSLGLAVYNEQF
TRBV20-1	-	TRBJ2-7	SAITGNEQY
TRBV6-5	-	TRBJ2-2	ASSWRREVPGELF
TRBV6-5	-	TRBJ1-3	ASSYSGTGHGNTIY
TRBV2	-	TRBJ2-7	ANKLAVGHEQY
TRBV5-4	-	TRBJ2-6	ASSLRAGANVLT
TRBV7-3	few	TRBJ2-6	AGGSGPGGGANVLT
TRBV4-2	-	TRBJ2-2	ASSQVTGQTGELF
TRBV4-3	-	TRBJ1-1	ASSQSRATEAF
TRBV7-9	-	TRBJ2-1	ASTLPRENNEQF
TRBV7-3	-	TRBJ1-1	ASSLLAGVSEAF
TRBV30	-	TRBJ1-1	AWSVWGQGVEAF
TRBV15	-	TRBJ2-5	ATSRDLAELQETQY
TRBV10-3	-	TRBJ2-4	AISEYGLAAAAKNIQY
TRBV25-1	once	TRBJ2-2	ASSEGAGGQDTGELF
TRBV7-8	-	TRBJ2-7	ASSPTGNSYEQY
TRBV10-1	-	TRBJ1-1	ARWKGAGTEAF
TRBV7-3	-	TRBJ2-2	ASSSSGAANTGELF
TRBV11-3	-	TRBJ2-1	ASSGTGPYNEQF
TRBV6-6	-	TRBJ2-2	ASSYGVGEATGELF
TRBV7-3	-	TRBJ1-1	ASSLTGRTEAF
TRBV27	-	TRBJ1-5	ASSSSFFQPQH
TRBV15	-	TRBJ1-5	ATGMGGGTPQH
TRBV2	-	TRBJ2-2	ASNVGGPTNTGELF